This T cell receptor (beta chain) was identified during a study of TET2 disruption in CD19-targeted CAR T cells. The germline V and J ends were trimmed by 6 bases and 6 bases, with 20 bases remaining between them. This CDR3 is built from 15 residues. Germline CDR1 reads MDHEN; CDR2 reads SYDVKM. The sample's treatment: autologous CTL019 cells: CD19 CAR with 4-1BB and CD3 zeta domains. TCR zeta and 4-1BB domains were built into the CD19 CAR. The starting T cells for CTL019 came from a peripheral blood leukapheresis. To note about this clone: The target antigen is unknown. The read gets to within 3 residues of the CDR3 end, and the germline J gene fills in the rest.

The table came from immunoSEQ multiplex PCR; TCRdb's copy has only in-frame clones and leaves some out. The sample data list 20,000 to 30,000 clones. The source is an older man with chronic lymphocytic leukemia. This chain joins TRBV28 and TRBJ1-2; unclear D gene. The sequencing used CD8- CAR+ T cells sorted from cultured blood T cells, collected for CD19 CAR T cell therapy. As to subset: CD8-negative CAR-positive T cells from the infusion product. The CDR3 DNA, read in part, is TGTGCCAGCAGCCTACGGGTGGGTGCGGGGAATGGC. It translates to CASSLRVGAGNG. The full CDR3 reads CASSLRVGAGNGYTF.